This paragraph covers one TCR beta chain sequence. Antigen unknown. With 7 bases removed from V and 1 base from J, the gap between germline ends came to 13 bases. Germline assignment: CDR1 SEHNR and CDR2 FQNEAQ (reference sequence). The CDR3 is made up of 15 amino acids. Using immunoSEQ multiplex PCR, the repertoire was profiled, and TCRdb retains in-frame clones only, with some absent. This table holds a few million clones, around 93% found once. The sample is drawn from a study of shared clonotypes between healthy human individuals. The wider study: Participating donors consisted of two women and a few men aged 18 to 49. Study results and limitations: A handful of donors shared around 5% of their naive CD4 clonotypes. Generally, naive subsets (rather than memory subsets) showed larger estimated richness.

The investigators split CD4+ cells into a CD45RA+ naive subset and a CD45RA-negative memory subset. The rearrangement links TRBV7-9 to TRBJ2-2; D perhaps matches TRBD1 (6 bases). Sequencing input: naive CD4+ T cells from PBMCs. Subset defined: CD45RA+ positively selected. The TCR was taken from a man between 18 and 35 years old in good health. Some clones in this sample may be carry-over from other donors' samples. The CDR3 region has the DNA TGTGCCAGCATCACAACGGACAGGAACACCGGGGAGCTGTTTTTT. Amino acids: CASITTDRNTGELFF.